This TCR beta chain was identified in a study of blood T cells in healthy people across ages. Study outcomes and limitations: Getting older went along with TCR beta diversity per million T cells dropping roughly linearly. The study regarded diversity estimates from one million T cells as underestimates.

This clonotype showed up just a few times. Its antigen is not identified. Alongside a J-beta primer mix, a sample-barcoded 5' primer served in a second PCR lasting about 7 to 11 cycles. Each sample yielded at least 2.5 million CDR3-containing paired-end reads. MiXCR, applied by TCRdb to the 5' RACE reads, yields one record per CDR3 protein. The data show 800,000 to 1,300,000 distinct CDR3 sequences, around 27% seen once. These data also formed part of another study, on T cells of mothers and their children. That report adds: Sequencing returned over 8 million TCR beta CDR3 reads per mother and about 3 million per child.

This TCR was recovered from a girl aged 2 to 9 in good health. Sequenced sample: blood.

The CDR3 nucleotides read TGCAGCGCCCTCACAGGGGTAAATCAGCCCCAGCATTTT. Its translation: CSALTGVNQPQHF. The chain combines TRBV29-1 with TRBJ1-5; 7 bases align to TRBD1. The CDR3 sequence is 13 residues long. Trimming removed 7 bases from V and 4 bases from J; junction bases left unmatched: 7. Germline V CDR1 and CDR2: SQVTM, ANQGSEA. The whole variable domain, remainder taken from reference TRBV29-1 and TRBJ1-5, is SAVISQKPSRDICQRGTSLTIQCQVDSQVTMMFWYRQQPGQSLTLIATANQGSEATYESGFVIDKFPISRPNLTFSTLTVSNMSPEDSSIYLCSALTGVNQPQHFGDGTRLSIL.